A selection of T cell receptor beta chains follows, all from one sample in a study of T-cell reconstitution after alpha-beta-depleted transplantation in children. From the PCR reads, TCRdb called clonotypes with MiXCR, one entry per CDR3 protein. The sample includes about 600,000 distinct CDR3 sequences, 10% of them seen just once. The sequencing here drew on PBMCs from the stem cell graft donor, taken from the stem cell graft. The receptor set was obtained from a human donor who donated a stem cell graft to a child with acute myeloid leukemia. Both conserved end residues are part of each CDR3. The D gene is left open where the match is weak. Part of the rows lack a size; the others show once, few, many or a class for expanded clones.

clone_size j_call v_call d_call cdr3_aa cdr3_nt
- TRBJ2-7 TRBV20-1 TRBD2 CSARDPSGRGPSYEQYF TGCAGTGCTAGAGATCCTAGCGGGAGGGGACCTTCCTACGAGCAGTACTTC
- TRBJ2-5 TRBV20-1 TRBD2 CSAVAGKIQETQYF TGCAGTGCCGTAGCGGGCAAAATTCAAGAGACCCAGTACTTC
- TRBJ2-3 TRBV5-1 - CASSLTRYTDTQYF TGCGCCAGCAGCTTGACCCGATACACAGATACGCAGTATTTT
many TRBJ2-7 TRBV29-1 TRBD1 CSVGGQGLNEQYF TGCAGCGTTGGTGGACAGGGTCTCAACGAGCAGTACTTC
- TRBJ2-1 TRBV20-1 TRBD2 CSARDSTSGKDEQFF TGCAGTGCTAGAGATTCGACTAGCGGGAAAGATGAGCAGTTCTTC
many TRBJ1-1 TRBV25-1 TRBD1 CASGQGQNEAFF TGTGCCAGCGGACAGGGACAGAATGAAGCTTTCTTT
few TRBJ2-3 TRBV5-4 TRBD1 CASNRGSTDTQYF TGTGCCTCAAACAGGGGAAGCACAGATACGCAGTATTTT
few TRBJ1-6 TRBV7-2 - CASSLAGGSPLHF TGTGCCAGCAGCTTAGCCGGAGGGTCACCCCTCCACTTT
- TRBJ2-1 TRBV14 - CASSQEGMGEQFF TGTGCCAGCAGCCAAGAAGGGATGGGTGAGCAGTTCTTC
- TRBJ2-1 TRBV5-1 - CASSWGTPLEQFF TGCGCCAGCAGCTGGGGGACACCCCTTGAGCAGTTCTTC
many TRBJ2-4 TRBV2 TRBD2 CASSVWGGKNIQYF TGTGCCAGCAGTGTCTGGGGGGGCAAAAACATTCAGTACTTC
- TRBJ1-2 TRBV2 - CASHPGGNNNYGYTF TGTGCCAGCCACCCTGGCGGTAACAATAACTATGGCTACACCTTC
many TRBJ2-7 TRBV20-1 TRBD2 CSAPAGGSYEQYF TGCAGTGCTCCAGCGGGAGGGTCCTACGAGCAGTACTTC
many TRBJ2-1 TRBV25-1 - CARTDCRENEQFF TGTGCCAGAACCGATTGCAGGGAAAATGAGCAGTTCTTC
- TRBJ1-4 TRBV29-1 - CSAISQTNEKLFF TGCAGCGCTATCAGCCAAACTAATGAAAAACTGTTTTTT
- TRBJ2-7 TRBV6-1 - CASRISLGGEQYF TGTGCCAGCAGGATATCGTTAGGGGGCGAGCAGTACTTC
many TRBJ2-7 TRBV7-8 - CASSLGLEQYF TGTGCCAGCAGCTTAGGGCTCGAGCAGTACTTC
few TRBJ2-1 TRBV24-1 TRBD1 CATSPSRTGGYNEQFF TGTGCCACCAGTCCCTCCCGGACAGGGGGCTACAATGAGCAGTTCTTC
- TRBJ2-7 TRBV11-2 TRBD2 CASSPPREVAGRYEQYF TGTGCCAGCAGCCCCCCTCGGGAGGTAGCGGGAAGGTACGAGCAGTACTTC
few TRBJ1-1 TRBV6-2/TRBV6-3 - CASAYRTMTDTEAFF TGTGCCAGCGCATACAGGACAATGACGGACACTGAAGCTTTCTTT
few TRBJ2-1 TRBV18 - CASSSSSRMSEQFF TGTGCCAGCTCAAGCTCTAGTAGAATGAGTGAGCAGTTCTTC
- TRBJ2-7 TRBV24-1 TRBD1 CATSDWGTGGKQYF TGTGCCACCAGTGATTGGGGAACAGGGGGCAAGCAGTACTTC
few TRBJ2-3 TRBV7-9 TRBD1 CASSPQGSTTDTQYF TGTGCCAGCAGCCCACAGGGGTCCACCACAGATACGCAGTATTTT
many TRBJ2-7 TRBV20-1 - CSGPPGHSIYEQYF TGCAGTGGTCCCCCGGGACACTCGATCTACGAGCAGTACTTC
many TRBJ2-3 TRBV12-3/TRBV12-4 - CASSLGPLHTDTQYF TGTGCCAGCAGTTTGGGTCCGCTACACACAGATACGCAGTATTTT
- TRBJ2-1 TRBV20-1 TRBD2 CSATTPRTSGTNEQFF TGCAGTGCTACCACGCCGAGGACTAGCGGGACGAATGAGCAGTTCTTC
many TRBJ1-5 TRBV27 - CASSLSNSPNQPQHF TGTGCCAGCAGTTTATCGAATAGCCCAAATCAGCCCCAGCATTTT
few TRBJ2-1 TRBV7-2 TRBD1 CASSSTYRGSEQFF TGTGCCAGCAGCTCTACATACAGGGGTAGTGAGCAGTTCTTC
many TRBJ2-1 TRBV7-9 - CASSLAGAHNEQFF TGTGCCAGCAGCTTGGCAGGGGCCCACAATGAGCAGTTCTTC
many TRBJ2-3 TRBV5-1 TRBD2 CASSPGLAGGRGDTQYF TGCGCCAGCAGCCCGGGACTAGCGGGAGGCCGTGGAGATACGCAGTATTTT
- TRBJ2-4 TRBV21-1 - CASSKGPVAKNIQYF TGTGCCAGCAGCAAAGGACCGGTAGCCAAAAACATTCAGTACTTC
few TRBJ2-3 TRBV6-2/TRBV6-3 - CASSDRAGAADTQYF TGTGCCAGCAGTGACAGGGCGGGAGCGGCAGATACGCAGTATTTT
- TRBJ2-2 TRBV6-2/TRBV6-3 - CASSYGWDTGELFF TGTGCCAGCAGTTACGGTTGGGACACCGGGGAGCTGTTTTTT
many TRBJ2-1 TRBV29-1 TRBD2 CSVSPFLAGGGEQFF TGCAGCGTCTCACCCTTCCTAGCGGGAGGTGGTGAGCAGTTCTTC
few TRBJ2-2 TRBV5-1 TRBD2 CASSFGTGGLNTGELFF TGCGCCAGCAGCTTCGGTACGGGAGGCTTGAACACCGGGGAGCTGTTTTTT
many TRBJ2-5 TRBV4-3 - CASSQGLDSQETQYF TGCGCCAGCAGCCAAGGTTTGGACTCGCAAGAGACCCAGTACTTC
many TRBJ2-7 TRBV6-5 TRBD2 CASSYLGLASSSYEQYF TGTGCCAGCAGTTACCTAGGACTAGCCTCAAGCTCCTACGAGCAGTACTTC
few TRBJ2-3 TRBV6-5 - CASSYSPSQDTQYF TGTGCCAGCAGTTACTCACCTTCCCAGGATACGCAGTATTTT
few TRBJ1-2 TRBV7-2 - CASSLWGGAGDGYTF TGTGCCAGCAGCTTATGGGGAGGGGCGGGGGATGGCTACACCTTC
- TRBJ2-6 TRBV12-3/TRBV12-4 TRBD1 CASCPTLGQGASGANVLTF TGTGCCAGCTGCCCCACCCTAGGACAGGGGGCCTCTGGGGCCAACGTCCTGACTTTC
- TRBJ2-3 TRBV29-1 - CSVKGPRGDTQYF TGCAGCGTTAAAGGGCCCCGTGGGGATACGCAGTATTTT
many TRBJ2-1 TRBV28 - CASWSSYNEQFF TGTGCCTCCTGGAGCTCCTACAATGAGCAGTTCTTC